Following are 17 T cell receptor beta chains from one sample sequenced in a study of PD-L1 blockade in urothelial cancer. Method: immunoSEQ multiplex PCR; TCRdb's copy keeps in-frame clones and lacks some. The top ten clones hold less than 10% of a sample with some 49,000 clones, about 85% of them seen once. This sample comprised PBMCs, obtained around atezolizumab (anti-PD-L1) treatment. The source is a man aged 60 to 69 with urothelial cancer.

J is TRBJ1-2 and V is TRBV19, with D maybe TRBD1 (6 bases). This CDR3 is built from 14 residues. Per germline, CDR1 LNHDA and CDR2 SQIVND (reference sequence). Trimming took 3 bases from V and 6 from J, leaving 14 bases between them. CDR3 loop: CASSIRTATNGYTF. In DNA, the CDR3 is TGTGCCAGTAGTATCCGGACAGCTACTAATGGCTACACCTTC.

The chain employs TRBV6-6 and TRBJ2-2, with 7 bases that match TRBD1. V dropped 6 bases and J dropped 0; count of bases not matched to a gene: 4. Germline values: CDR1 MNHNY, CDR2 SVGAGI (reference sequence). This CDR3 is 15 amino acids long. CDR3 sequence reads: CASRSDRSNTGELFF. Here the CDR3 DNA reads TGTGCCAGCAGATCGGACAGGTCGAACACCGGGGAGCTGTTTTTT.

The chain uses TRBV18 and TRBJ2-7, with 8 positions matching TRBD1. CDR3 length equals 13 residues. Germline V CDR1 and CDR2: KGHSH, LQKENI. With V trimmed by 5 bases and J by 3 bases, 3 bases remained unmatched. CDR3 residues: CASSAGTGYEQYF. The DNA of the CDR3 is TGTGCCAGCTCAGCCGGGACAGGCTACGAGCAGTACTTC.

The CDR3 protein is CASSLQAPRTEAFF. Written as DNA, the CDR3 is TGCGCCAGCAGCTTACAGGCACCGAGGACTGAAGCTTTCTTT. The chain employs TRBV5-1 and TRBJ1-1, with TRBD1 as a possible D gene (5 bases). The germline V and J ends were trimmed by 2 bases and 5 bases, with 13 bases remaining between them. The CDR3 has 14 amino acids. Germline assignment: CDR1 SGHRS and CDR2 YFSETQ.

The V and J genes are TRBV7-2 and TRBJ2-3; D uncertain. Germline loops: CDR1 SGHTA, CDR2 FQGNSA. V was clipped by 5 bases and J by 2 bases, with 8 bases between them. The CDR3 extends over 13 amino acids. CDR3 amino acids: CASSPQATDTQYF. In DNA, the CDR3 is TGTGCCAGCAGCCCGCAGGCCACAGATACGCAGTATTTT.

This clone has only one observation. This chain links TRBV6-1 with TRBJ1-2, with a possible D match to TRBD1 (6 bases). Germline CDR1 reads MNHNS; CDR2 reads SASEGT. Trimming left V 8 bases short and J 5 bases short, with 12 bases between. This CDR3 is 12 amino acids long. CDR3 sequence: CASPDSLYGYTF. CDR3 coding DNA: TGTGCCAGCCCGGACAGTCTATATGGCTACACCTTC.

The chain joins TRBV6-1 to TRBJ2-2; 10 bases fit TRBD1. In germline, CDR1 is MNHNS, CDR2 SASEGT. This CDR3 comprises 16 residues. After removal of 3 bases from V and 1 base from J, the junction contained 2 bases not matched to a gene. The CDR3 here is CASSDWTGGNTGELFF. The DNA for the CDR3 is TGTGCCAGCAGTGATTGGACAGGGGGGAACACCGGGGAGCTGTTTTTT.

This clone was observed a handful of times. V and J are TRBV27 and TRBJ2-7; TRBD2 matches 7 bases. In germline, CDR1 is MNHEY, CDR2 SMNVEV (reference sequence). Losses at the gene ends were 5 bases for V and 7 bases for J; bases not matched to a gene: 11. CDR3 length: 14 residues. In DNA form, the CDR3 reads TGTGCCAGCAGTCCACTGGGGGGGGAGGGAGAGCAGTACTTC. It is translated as CASSPLGGEGEQYF.

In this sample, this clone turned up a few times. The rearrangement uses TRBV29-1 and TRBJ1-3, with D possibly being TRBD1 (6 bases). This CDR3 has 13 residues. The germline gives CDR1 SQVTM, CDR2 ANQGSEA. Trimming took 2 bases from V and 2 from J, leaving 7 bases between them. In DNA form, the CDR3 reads TGCAGCGTTGAAAGGGACACTGGAAACACCATATATTTT. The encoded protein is CSVERDTGNTIYF.

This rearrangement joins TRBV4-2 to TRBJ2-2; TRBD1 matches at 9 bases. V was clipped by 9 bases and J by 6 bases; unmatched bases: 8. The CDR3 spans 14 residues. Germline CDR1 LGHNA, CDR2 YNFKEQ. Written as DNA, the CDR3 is TGTGCCAGTTGGGACAGGGTCAGCGCCGGGGAGCTGTTTTTT. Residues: CASWDRVSAGELFF.

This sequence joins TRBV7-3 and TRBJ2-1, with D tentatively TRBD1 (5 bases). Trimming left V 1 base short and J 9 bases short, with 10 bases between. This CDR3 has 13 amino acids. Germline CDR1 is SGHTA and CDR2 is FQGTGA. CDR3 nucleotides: TGTGCCAGCAGCTTAAGAAATCAGGGTGAGCAGTTCTTC. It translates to CASSLRNQGEQFF.

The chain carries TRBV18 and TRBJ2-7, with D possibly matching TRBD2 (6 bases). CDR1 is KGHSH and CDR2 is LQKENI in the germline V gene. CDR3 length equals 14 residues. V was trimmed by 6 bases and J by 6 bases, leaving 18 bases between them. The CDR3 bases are TGTGCCAGCTCGAACTCACCCGGAGGGGCCGAGCAGTACTTC. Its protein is CASSNSPGGAEQYF.

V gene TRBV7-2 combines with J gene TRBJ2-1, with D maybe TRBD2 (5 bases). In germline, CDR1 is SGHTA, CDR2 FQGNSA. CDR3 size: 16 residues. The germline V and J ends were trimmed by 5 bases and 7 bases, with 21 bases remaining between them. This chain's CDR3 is CASSPDGMFRRNEQFF. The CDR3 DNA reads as TGTGCCAGCAGCCCCGACGGAATGTTCAGGAGGAATGAGCAGTTCTTC.

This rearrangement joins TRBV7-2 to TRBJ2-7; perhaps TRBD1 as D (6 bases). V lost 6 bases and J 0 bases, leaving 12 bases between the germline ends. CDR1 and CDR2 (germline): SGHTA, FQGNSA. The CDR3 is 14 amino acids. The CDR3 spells CASRRTVDSYEQYF. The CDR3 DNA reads TGTGCCAGCAGGAGGACAGTAGACTCCTACGAGCAGTACTTC.

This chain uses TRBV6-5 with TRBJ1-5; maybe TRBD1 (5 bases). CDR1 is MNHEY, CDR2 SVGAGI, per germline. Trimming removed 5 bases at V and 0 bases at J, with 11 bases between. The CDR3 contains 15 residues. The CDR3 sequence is CASSLDTSSNQPQHF. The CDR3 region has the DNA TGTGCCAGCAGTCTGGACACCTCTAGCAATCAGCCCCAGCATTTT.

CDR3 residues: CASSPGLSNNYGYTF. The CDR3 DNA reads TGCGCCAGCAGCCCTGGACTGAGTAATAACTATGGCTACACCTTC. The chain is built from TRBV5-1 and TRBJ1-2, with D uncertain. Germline CDR1 and CDR2: SGHRS and YFSETQ. V gave up 4 bases and J gave up 1 base, with 14 bases separating them. This CDR3 comprises 15 residues.

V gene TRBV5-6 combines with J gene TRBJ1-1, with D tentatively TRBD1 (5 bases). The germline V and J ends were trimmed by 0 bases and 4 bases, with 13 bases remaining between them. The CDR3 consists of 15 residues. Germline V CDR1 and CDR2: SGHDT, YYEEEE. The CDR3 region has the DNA TGTGCCAGCAGCTTGGTAGGGGTCCCTGGCACTGAAGCTTTCTTT. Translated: CASSLVGVPGTEAFF.